The source of this TCR beta chain is a study of T cell responses to AZD1222 COVID-19 vaccine. Profiling relied on immunoSEQ multiplex PCR, and the TCRdb table lists in-frame clones only, not all of them. This table holds about 99,000 clones, approximately 88% found once. The sample holds one count of this clone. The clonotype was recovered from an adult in good health. Sequenced here: peripheral blood, sampled on day 0 of AZD1222 vaccination.

The chain's CDR3 is CASSYPPAGNQPQHF. CDR3 DNA sequence: TGTGCCAGCAGCTACCCCCCGGCCGGCAATCAGCCCCAGCATTTT. The chain has TRBV7-3 and TRBJ1-5; no firm D call. The V end was cut by 4 bases, the J end by 2 bases, with 12 bases between. In germline, CDR1 is SGHTA, CDR2 FQGTGA. The CDR3 totals 15 residues. Full variable domain (remainder filled in from reference TRBV7-3 and TRBJ1-5): GAGVSQTPSNKVTEKGKYVELRCDPISGHTALYWYRQSLGQGPEFLIYFQGTGAADDSGLPNDRFFAVRPEGSVSTLKIQRTERGDSAVYLCASSYPPAGNQPQHFGDGTRLSIL.